Reported below is one T cell receptor beta chain. CDR3 length: 15 amino acids. Per germline, CDR1 SGHVS and CDR2 FQNEAQ. V gave up 1 base and J gave up 6 bases, with 15 bases separating them. The data stem from a study of blood T cell repertoires in COVID-19. Overall study context: Some COVID-19 samples were acute and others convalescent; all came from the United States, Italy and Spain. Nucleic acid was either cDNA or gDNA, and it came from T cells, B-cell-depleted T cells, or PBMCs.

Original processing notes: Amplification with reference gene primers provided the estimates of nucleated cell counts. Here immunoSEQ multiplex PCR was the method, and the copy in TCRdb shows in-frame clones only, minus some. The D gene and trimming were derived from the DNA, and the V and J assignments and clone size from that table. The sample has about 170,000 clones; roughly 83% are singletons. The rearrangement uses TRBV7-8 and TRBJ1-1, with unresolved D. The TCR comes from a woman aged 55-69 years with acute or convalescent COVID-19. Source material: peripheral blood. In DNA form, the CDR3 reads TGTGCCAGCAGCTTAGAGAACACTTTGACTTCTGAAGCTTTCTTT. Its translation is CASSLENTLTSEAFF.